What follows is one TCR beta chain and its context. What it recognizes is unknown. The sample belongs to a study of lymphopenia after photon versus proton radiotherapy. The study, taken as a whole, reports: Post-nadir diversity loss with photons came from oligoclonal expansion, particularly CD8+ Temra cells. Relative stability marked proton patients; photon patients lost diversity and naive cells. Larger post-nadir TCR diversity loss correlated inversely with survival in deceased patients. Survival link was tested only in deceased patients; proton benefit remains a possibility.

Assay used: immunoSEQ multiplex PCR; TCRdb lists only in-frame clones, some missing. There are approximately 65,000 clones in the sample; roughly 90% occur only once, and 10% to 15% lies in the top ten. With 6 bases clipped from V and 4 bases from J, the junction kept 5 bases outside the gene matches. Germline V gene lookup returns CDR1 MNHEY and CDR2 SVGAGI. The CDR3 is made up of 13 amino acids. The chain has TRBV6-5 and TRBJ2-5; TRBD1 matches 7 bases. This specimen consisted of peripheral blood, obtained from a patient treated with proton-based radiotherapy. This TCR was recovered from an elderly man with esophageal cancer. The CDR3 DNA sequence: TGTGCCAGCAGACCGACAGGGAGAGAGACCCAGTACTTC. Translation: CASRPTGRETQYF.